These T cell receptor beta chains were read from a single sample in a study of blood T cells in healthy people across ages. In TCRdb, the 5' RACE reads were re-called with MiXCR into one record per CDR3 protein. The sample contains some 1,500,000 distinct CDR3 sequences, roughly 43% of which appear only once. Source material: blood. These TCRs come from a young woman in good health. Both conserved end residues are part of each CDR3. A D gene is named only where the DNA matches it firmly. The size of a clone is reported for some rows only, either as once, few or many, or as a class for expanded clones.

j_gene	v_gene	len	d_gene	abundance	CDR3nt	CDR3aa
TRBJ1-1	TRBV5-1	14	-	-	TGCGCCAGCAGCTCAGGACAGCCGACCTCCGAGGCTTTCTTT	CASSSGQPTSEAFF
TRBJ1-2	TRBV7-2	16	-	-	TGTGCCAGCAGTCAACCGGGACACAACCCTAACTATGGCTACACCTTC	CASSQPGHNPNYGYTF
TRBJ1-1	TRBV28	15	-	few	TGTGCCAGCAGTGAGATTAAGTCCCCCCACACTGAAGCTTTCTTT	CASSEIKSPHTEAFF
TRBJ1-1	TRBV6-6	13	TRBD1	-	TGTGCCAGCAGGGACAGGCAGAACACTGAAGCTTTCTTT	CASRDRQNTEAFF
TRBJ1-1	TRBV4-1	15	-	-	TGCGCCAGCAGCCAAGTTACCAACTCAGGGTCTGAAGCTTTCTTT	CASSQVTNSGSEAFF
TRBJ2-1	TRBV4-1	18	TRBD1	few	TGCGCCAGCAGCCAACATATTCTTGGGACAGCCTCCTACAATGAGCAGTTCTTC	CASSQHILGTASYNEQFF
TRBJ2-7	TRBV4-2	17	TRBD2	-	TGTGCCAGCAGCCAAGAATCGCGGGAGGGTTTTCCTTACGAGCAGTACTTC	CASSQESREGFPYEQYF
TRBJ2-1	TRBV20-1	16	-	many	TGCAGTGCTCAAGAGGTCCAGTTACGGGTAAACAATGAGCAGTTCTTC	CSAQEVQLRVNNEQFF
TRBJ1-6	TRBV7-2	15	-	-	TGTGCCAGCAGACCAGGGGTCACCTATAATTCACCCCTCCACTTT	CASRPGVTYNSPLHF
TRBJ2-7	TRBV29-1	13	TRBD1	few	TGCAGCGTTTACCGGACAGGGCCGGGCGAGCAGTACTTC	CSVYRTGPGEQYF